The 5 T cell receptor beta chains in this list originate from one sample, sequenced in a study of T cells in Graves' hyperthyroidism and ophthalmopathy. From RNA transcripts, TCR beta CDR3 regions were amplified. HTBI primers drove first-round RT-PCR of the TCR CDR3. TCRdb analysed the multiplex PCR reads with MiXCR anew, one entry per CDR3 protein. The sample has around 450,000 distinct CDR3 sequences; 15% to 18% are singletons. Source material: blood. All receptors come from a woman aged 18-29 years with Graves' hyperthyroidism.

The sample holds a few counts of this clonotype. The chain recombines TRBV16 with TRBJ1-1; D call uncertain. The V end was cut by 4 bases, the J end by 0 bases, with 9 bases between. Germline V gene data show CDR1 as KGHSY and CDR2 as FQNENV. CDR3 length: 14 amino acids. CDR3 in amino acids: CASSRTIMNTEAFF. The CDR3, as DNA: TGTGCCAGCAGCCGGACGATTATGAACACTGAAGCTTTCTTT. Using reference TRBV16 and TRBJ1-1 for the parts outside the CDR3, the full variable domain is GEEVAQTPKHLVRGEGQKAKLYCAPIKGHSYVFWYQQVLKNEFKFLISFQNENVFDETGMPKERFSAKCLPNSPCSLEIQATKLEDSAVYFCASSRTIMNTEAFFGQGTRLTVV.

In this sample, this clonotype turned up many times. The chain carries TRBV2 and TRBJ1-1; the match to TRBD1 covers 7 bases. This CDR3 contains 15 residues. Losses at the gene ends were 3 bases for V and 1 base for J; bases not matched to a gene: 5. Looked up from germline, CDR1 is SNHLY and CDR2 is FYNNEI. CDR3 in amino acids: CASSDDNRGNTEAFF. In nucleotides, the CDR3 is TGTGCCAGCAGTGACGACAACAGGGGGAACACTGAAGCTTTCTTT.

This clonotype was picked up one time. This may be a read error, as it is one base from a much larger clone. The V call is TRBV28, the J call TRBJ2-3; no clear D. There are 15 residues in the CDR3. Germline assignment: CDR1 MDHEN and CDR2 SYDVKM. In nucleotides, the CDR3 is TGTGCCAGCGGTCCACGAGACGGGCGCACAGATATGCAGTATTTT. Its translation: CASGPRDGRTDMQYF.

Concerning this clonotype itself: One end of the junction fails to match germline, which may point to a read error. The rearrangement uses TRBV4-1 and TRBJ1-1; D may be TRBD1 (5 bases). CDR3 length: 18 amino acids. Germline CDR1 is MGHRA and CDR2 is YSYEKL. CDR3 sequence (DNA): TGCGCCAGCAGCCAACAGATCCAGGTGGGTTGGAGGGGCACTGAAGCTTCCTTT. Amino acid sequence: CASSQQIQVGWRGTEASF.

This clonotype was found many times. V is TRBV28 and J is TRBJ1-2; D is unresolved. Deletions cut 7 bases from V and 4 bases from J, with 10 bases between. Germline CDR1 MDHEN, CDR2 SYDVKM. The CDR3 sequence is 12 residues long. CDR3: CASKQVAYGYTF. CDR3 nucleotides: TGTGCCAGCAAGCAGGTCGCCTATGGCTACACCTTC.